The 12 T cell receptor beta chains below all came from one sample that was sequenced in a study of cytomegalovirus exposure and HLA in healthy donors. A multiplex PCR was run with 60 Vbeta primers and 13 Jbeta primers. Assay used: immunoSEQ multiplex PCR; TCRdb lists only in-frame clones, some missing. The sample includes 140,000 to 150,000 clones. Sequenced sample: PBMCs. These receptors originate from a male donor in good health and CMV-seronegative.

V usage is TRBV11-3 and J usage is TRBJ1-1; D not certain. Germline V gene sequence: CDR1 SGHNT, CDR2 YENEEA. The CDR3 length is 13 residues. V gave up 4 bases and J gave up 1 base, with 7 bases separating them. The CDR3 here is CASSSSGNTEAFF. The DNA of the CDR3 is TGTGCCAGCAGCTCCTCAGGGAACACTGAAGCTTTCTTT.

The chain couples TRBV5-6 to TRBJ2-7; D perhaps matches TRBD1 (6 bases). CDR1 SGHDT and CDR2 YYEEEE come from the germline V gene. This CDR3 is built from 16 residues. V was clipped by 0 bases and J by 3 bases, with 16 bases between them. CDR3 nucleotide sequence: TGTGCCAGCAGCTTGGGGATAAGGGACATATTCTACGAGCAGTACTTC. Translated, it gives CASSLGIRDIFYEQYF.

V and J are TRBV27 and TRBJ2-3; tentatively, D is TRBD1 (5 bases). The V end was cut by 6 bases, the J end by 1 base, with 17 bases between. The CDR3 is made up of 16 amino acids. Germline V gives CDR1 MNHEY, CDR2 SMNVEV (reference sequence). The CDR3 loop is CASRVQGRERTDTQYF. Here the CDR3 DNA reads TGTGCCAGCAGGGTACAAGGCAGGGAACGCACAGATACGCAGTATTTT.

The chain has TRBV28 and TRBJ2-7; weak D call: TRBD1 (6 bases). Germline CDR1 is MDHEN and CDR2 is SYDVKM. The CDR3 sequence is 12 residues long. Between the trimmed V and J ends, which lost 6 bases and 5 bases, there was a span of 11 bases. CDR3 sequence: CASSSNRDEQYF. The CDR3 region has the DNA TGTGCCAGCAGCTCTAACAGGGACGAGCAGTACTTC.

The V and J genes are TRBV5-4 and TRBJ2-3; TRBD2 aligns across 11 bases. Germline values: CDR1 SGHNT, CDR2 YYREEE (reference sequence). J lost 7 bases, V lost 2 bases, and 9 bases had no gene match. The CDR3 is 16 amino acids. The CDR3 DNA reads TGTGCCAGCAGCTTCTCCGGACTAGCGGGCTTGAATACGCAGTATTTT. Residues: CASSFSGLAGLNTQYF.

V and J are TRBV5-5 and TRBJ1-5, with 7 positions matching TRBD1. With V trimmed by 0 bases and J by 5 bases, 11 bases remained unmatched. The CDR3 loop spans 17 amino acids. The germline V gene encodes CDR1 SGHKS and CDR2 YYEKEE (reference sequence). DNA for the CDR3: TGTGCCAGCAGCTTGGGGGCAGGGGGAAATGGGGATCAGCCCCAGCATTTT. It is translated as CASSLGAGGNGDQPQHF.

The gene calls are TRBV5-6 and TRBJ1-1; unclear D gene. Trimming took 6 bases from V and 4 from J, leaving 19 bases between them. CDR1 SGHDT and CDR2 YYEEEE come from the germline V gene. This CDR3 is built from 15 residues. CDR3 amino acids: CASITLGRGITEAFF. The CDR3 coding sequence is TGTGCCAGCATAACATTGGGTAGAGGGATCACTGAAGCTTTCTTT.

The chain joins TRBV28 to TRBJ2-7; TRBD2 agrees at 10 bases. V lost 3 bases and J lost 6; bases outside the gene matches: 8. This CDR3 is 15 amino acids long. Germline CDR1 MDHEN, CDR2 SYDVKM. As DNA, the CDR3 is TGTGCCAGCAGTTTTCTGAGCGGGAGGGCCTTCGAGCAGTACTTC. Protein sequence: CASSFLSGRAFEQYF.

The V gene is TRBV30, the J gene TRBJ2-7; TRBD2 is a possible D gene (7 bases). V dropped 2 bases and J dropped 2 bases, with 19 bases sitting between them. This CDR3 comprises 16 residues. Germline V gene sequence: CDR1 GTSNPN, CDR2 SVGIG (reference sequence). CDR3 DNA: TGTGCCTGGAGTCCCACCCTAGCGGAGGGGGCCTACGAGCAGTACTTC. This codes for CAWSPTLAEGAYEQYF.

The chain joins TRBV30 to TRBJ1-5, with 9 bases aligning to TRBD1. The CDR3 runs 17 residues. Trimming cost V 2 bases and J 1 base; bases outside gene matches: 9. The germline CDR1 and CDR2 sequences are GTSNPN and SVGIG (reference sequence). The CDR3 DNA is TGTGCCTGGAGTTTACGACAGGGGGGTATGAGCAATCAGCCCCAGCATTTT. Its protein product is CAWSLRQGGMSNQPQHF.

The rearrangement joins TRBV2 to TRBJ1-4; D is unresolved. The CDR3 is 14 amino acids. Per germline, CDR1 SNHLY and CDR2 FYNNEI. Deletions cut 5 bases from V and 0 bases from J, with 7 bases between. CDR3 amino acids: CASSLESTNEKLFF. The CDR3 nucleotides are TGTGCCAGCAGTTTGGAGTCAACTAATGAAAAACTGTTTTTT.

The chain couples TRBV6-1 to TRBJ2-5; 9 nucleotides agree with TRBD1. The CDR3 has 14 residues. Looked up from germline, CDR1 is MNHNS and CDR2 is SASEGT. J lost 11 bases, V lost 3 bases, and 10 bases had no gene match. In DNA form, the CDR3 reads TGTGCCAGCAGTGACGGGACAGGGTCGGAAGAGCAGTACTTC. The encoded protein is CASSDGTGSEEQYF.